The rows below give T cell receptor beta chains drawn from one sample of a study of cytomegalovirus exposure and HLA in healthy donors. Libraries were prepared by immunoSEQ multiplex PCR; TCRdb keeps only in-frame clonotypes and omits some of them. The sample consists of roughly 100,000 clones, over 75% of them appearing once. Sequencing input: PBMCs. All receptors derive from a man in his 60s in good health and CMV-seronegative. CDR3s include the opening cysteine and the closing phenylalanine or tryptophan. Fields, in order: J gene, D gene, V gene, CDR3 protein. A D gene is named only where the DNA matches it firmly.

TRBJ1-2 . TRBV6-6 CASSRQVEGYTF
TRBJ1-6 . TRBV9 CASSVGMARSYNSPLHF
TRBJ1-1 TRBD1 TRBV5-4 CASSLEQGGSSEAFF
TRBJ1-4 TRBD1 TRBV14 CASSRTQGAGEKLFF
TRBJ1-1 . TRBV30 CAWSAFFGGTEAFF
TRBJ1-6 TRBD1 TRBV5-4 CASSSTGGKESPLHF
TRBJ2-3 TRBD2 TRBV7-2 CASSLEGTGAGGTDTQYF
TRBJ1-2 . TRBV5-6 CASSGDIGNYGYTF
TRBJ2-2 TRBD1 TRBV6-6 CASRPDRGRAGELFF
TRBJ1-6 . TRBV2 CASTGYIYSPLHF
TRBJ1-4 . TRBV18 CASSPSRRRATNEKLFF
TRBJ2-3 TRBD2 TRBV30 CAWSAGLAGGPDTQYF
TRBJ1-1 . TRBV27 CASSLGPGLNTEAFF
TRBJ2-2 . TRBV6-1 CASSAVATGELFF
TRBJ1-4 . TRBV15 CATSRNQGGGEKLFF
TRBJ2-4 TRBD1 TRBV18 CASSPGTGLNIQYF
TRBJ2-3 . TRBV14 CASSQEGLATDTQYF
TRBJ2-1 . TRBV30 CAWTTRPYNEQFF
TRBJ1-4 . TRBV4-1 CASSPTGGRANEKLFF
TRBJ1-2 . TRBV9 CASSVTTTNGYTF
TRBJ1-2 . TRBV9 CASSVDRSNYGYTF
TRBJ2-7 . TRBV4-2 CASSQEVRTGQYF
TRBJ1-4 . TRBV7-2 CASSLVGLGGLNEKLFF
TRBJ2-5 . TRBV9 CASSTAGRGSYETQYF
TRBJ2-7 . TRBV5-1 CASSSGSTYEQYF
TRBJ1-4 . TRBV28 CASSLLGTANDEKLFF
TRBJ2-3 TRBD1 TRBV5-4 CASSSTGGAGTDTQYF
TRBJ1-4 TRBD1 TRBV2 CASDREDEKLFF
TRBJ1-4 . TRBV9 CASSKAGGDEKLFF